The 25 T cell receptor beta chains below were found in one sample sequenced in a study of cytomegalovirus exposure and HLA in healthy donors. With 60 Vbeta and 13 Jbeta primers, the PCR was carried out. Generated by immunoSEQ multiplex PCR, the TCRdb table keeps only in-frame clones and is missing some. This table holds approximately 190,000 clones, 87% found once. The sample was PBMCs. The receptors stem from a man aged 30 to 39 in good health and CMV-seronegative.

The rearrangement uses TRBV28 and TRBJ2-5; D might be TRBD2 (7 bases). TRBJ2-7 explains the end of the DNA better; the J call may be wrong. CDR1 MDHEN and CDR2 SYDVKM come from the germline V gene. CDR3 length equals 15 residues. In DNA form, the CDR3 reads TGTGCCAGCAGTTTAGGTTCCGGGGGGCACTACGAGCAGTACTTC. This encodes CASSLGSGGHYEQYF.

This clone is a singleton in its sample. The V gene is TRBV5-6, the J gene TRBJ2-1, with D unresolved. The V gene's germline CDR1 is SGHDT and CDR2 YYEEEE. The CDR3 covers 14 residues. V shed 8 bases and J shed 6 bases, with 18 bases lying between them. CDR3 bases: TGTGCCAGTACTGCGCCGAAAAACCTCAATGAGCAGTTCTTC. Amino acid sequence: CASTAPKNLNEQFF.

The chain couples TRBV10-3 to TRBJ1-2, with D perhaps TRBD1 (6 bases). Germline loops: CDR1 ENHRY, CDR2 SYGVKD. CDR3 length: 15 amino acids. Trimming removed 3 bases from V and 5 bases from J, with 16 bases in between. The CDR3 coding sequence is TGTGCCATCAGTGACCCCGGAGGGGGGGCGTATGGCTACACCTTC. It is translated as CAISDPGGGAYGYTF.

A remark on this clone: The sample has other DNA sequences that encode this CDR3 too. V is TRBV6-5 and J is TRBJ2-7, with 9 bases fitting TRBD2. Germline CDR1 and CDR2: MNHEY and SVGAGI. V lost 4 bases and J lost 5; bases outside the gene matches: 3. This CDR3 is built from 13 residues. The CDR3 DNA is TGTGCCAGCAGTTCGGGACTAGCACACGAGCAGTACTTC. It yields the protein CASSSGLAHEQYF.

This clone was recorded once. The V call is TRBV6-1, the J call TRBJ2-7, with D possibly being TRBD2 (6 bases). Germline CDR1 and CDR2: MNHNS and SASEGT. The CDR3 is 14 amino acids. Trimming shortened V by 5 bases and J by 2 bases, and 13 bases separated the two germline ends. The CDR3 coding sequence is TGTGCCAGCAGTCTACGTCGGGGGACCTACGAGCAGTACTTC. The encoded protein is CASSLRRGTYEQYF.

This chain joins TRBV28 and TRBJ1-1; D is perhaps TRBD1 (6 bases). Germline CDR1 reads MDHEN; CDR2 reads SYDVKM. The ends were cut back, 8 bases at V and 0 bases at J, with 28 bases in the middle. CDR3 size: 19 residues. The CDR3, as DNA: TGTGCCAGCCCCCGCTCGGCACGATCCGCACAGGGTATGAACACTGAAGCTTTCTTT. Residues: CASPRSARSAQGMNTEAFF.

V is TRBV15 and J is TRBJ2-5; 7 bases are a match to TRBD1. The CDR3 sequence is 15 residues long. J lost 5 bases, V lost 1 base, and 7 bases had no gene match. Germline V gives CDR1 LNHNV, CDR2 YYDKDF (reference sequence). CDR3 in amino acids: CATSRAGQLTETQYF. The CDR3, as DNA: TGTGCCACCAGCAGAGCGGGACAGTTAACGGAGACCCAGTACTTC.

CDR3 region: CASSGSSSGSGNTIYF. CDR3 nucleotides: TGTGCCAGCAGTGGTAGTAGCTCGGGCTCTGGAAACACCATATATTTT. The chain joins TRBV2 to TRBJ1-3, with no clear D. V was clipped by 4 bases and J by 0 bases, with 13 bases between them. Germline V gene sequence: CDR1 SNHLY, CDR2 FYNNEI. The CDR3 consists of 16 residues.

The chain carries TRBV27 and TRBJ2-2, with D tentatively TRBD2 (5 bases). The CDR3 loop spans 15 amino acids. Germline loops: CDR1 MNHEY, CDR2 SMNVEV (reference sequence). Trimming pared 6 bases from V and 3 bases from J, leaving 14 bases between. The CDR3 sequence: CASRLGSWDTGELFF. The DNA for the CDR3 is TGTGCCAGCAGACTAGGGTCCTGGGACACCGGGGAGCTGTTTTTT.

V and J are TRBV6-1 and TRBJ1-5, with TRBD1 identical over 8 bases. Germline CDR1 MNHNS, CDR2 SASEGT. This CDR3 has 15 amino acids. Germline trimming cut 3 bases from V and 6 bases from J; bases unmatched to any gene: 7. CDR3 bases: TGTGCCAGCAGTGATCCCGGACAGGGACCTCAGCCCCAGCATTTT. Amino acid sequence: CASSDPGQGPQPQHF.

The genes are TRBV28 and TRBJ1-1; D is ambiguous. Germline loops: CDR1 MDHEN, CDR2 SYDVKM. V was shortened by 7 bases and J by 1 base, with 19 bases between the two germline ends. The CDR3 consists of 16 residues. The CDR3 nucleotides read TGTGCCAGCACCCCGGGGTGGGCGAGAGGGAACACTGAAGCTTTCTTT. Translated, it gives CASTPGWARGNTEAFF.

The J gene is TRBJ2-7, the V gene TRBV6-5; possible D gene TRBD2, 6 bases. This CDR3 has 12 residues. Trimming removed 8 bases at V and 2 bases at J, with 10 bases between. CDR1 MNHEY and CDR2 SVGAGI come from the germline V gene. CDR3: CASGRTPYEQYF. The CDR3, as DNA: TGTGCCAGCGGGAGGACTCCCTACGAGCAGTACTTC.

The gene calls are TRBV19 and TRBJ1-1; D is possibly TRBD1 (6 bases). The CDR3 sequence is 15 residues long. The V and J ends lost 2 bases and 1 base respectively, with 11 bases between them. Germline V gene sequence: CDR1 LNHDA, CDR2 SQIVND (reference sequence). In DNA, the CDR3 is TGTGCCAGTAGTATATGGGGACAACCGAACACTGAAGCTTTCTTT. It yields the protein CASSIWGQPNTEAFF. The variable domain in full, with the rest retrieved from reference TRBV19 and TRBJ1-1, is DGGITQSPKYLFRKEGQNVTLSCEQNLNHDAMYWYRQDPGQGLRLIYYSQIVNDFQKGDIAEGYSVSREKKESFPLTVTSAQKNPTAFYLCASSIWGQPNTEAFFGQGTRLTVV.

This chain connects TRBV2 to TRBJ2-5; 7 positions match TRBD1. Germline V gene lookup returns CDR1 SNHLY and CDR2 FYNNEI. CDR3 length equals 14 residues. J was trimmed by 5 bases and V by 7 bases; bases with no gene match: 10. The CDR3 loop reads CASNPWDSGETQYF. The CDR3 region has the DNA TGTGCCAGCAATCCCTGGGACAGTGGGGAGACCCAGTACTTC.

This sequence joins TRBV11-2 and TRBJ2-5; D is undetermined. V shed 8 bases and J shed 5 bases, with 15 bases lying between them. The CDR3 consists of 13 residues. Germline lookup yields CDR1 SGHAT and CDR2 FQNNGV. CDR3 DNA sequence: TGTGCCAGCGGAACCAGATGGGCGGAGACCCAGTACTTC. Translation: CASGTRWAETQYF.

This sequence joins TRBV5-5 and TRBJ1-4; D might be TRBD1 (5 bases). Germline V CDR1 and CDR2: SGHKS, YYEKEE (reference sequence). CDR3 size: 14 residues. V lost 4 bases and J lost 4, with 11 bases in between. Written as DNA, the CDR3 is TGTGCCAGCAGCCTTGGGGGGGGTAATGAAAAACTGTTTTTT. This encodes CASSLGGGNEKLFF.

The chain joins TRBV6-4 to TRBJ2-1; D unresolved. From germline, CDR1 is MRHNA and CDR2 SNTAGT. Trimming shortened V by 3 bases and J by 5 bases, and 14 bases separated the two germline ends. This CDR3 contains 15 residues. Here the CDR3 reads CASSEHRLYNNEQFF. The CDR3 bases are TGTGCCAGCAGTGAACACCGACTTTATAACAATGAGCAGTTCTTC.

With regard to this clone: At one end, the junction sequence differs from germline, possibly due to a read error. The chain links TRBV7-9 to TRBJ2-2; D is perhaps TRBD2 (6 bases). The CDR3 runs 16 residues. Germline lookup yields CDR1 SEHNR and CDR2 FQNEAQ (reference sequence). This CDR3 is CSSSLKYQRDTGELFF. CDR3 DNA: TGTTCCAGCAGCTTAAAGTACCAGCGGGACACCGGGGAGCTGTTTTTT. The whole variable domain, filled in from reference TRBV7-9 and TRBJ2-2, reads DTGVSQNPRHKITKRGQNVTFRCDPISEHNRLYWYRQTLGQGPEFLTYFQNEAQLEKSRLLSDRFSAERPKGSFSTLEIQRTEQGDSAMYLCSSSLKYQRDTGELFFGEGSRLTVL.

In the case of this clone: Within the sample, other DNA sequences also encode this same CDR3. CDR3 amino acids: CASSQERPPTGDEKLFF. For the CDR3, the DNA is TGTGCCAGCAGCCAAGAAAGGCCTCCCACCGGAGATGAAAAACTGTTTTTT. The chain links TRBV14 to TRBJ1-4; D not resolved. CDR1 and CDR2 from the germline V gene are SGHDN and FVKESK. Trimming stripped 0 bases from V and 6 bases from J, with 17 bases between. The CDR3 spans 17 residues.

This clone was picked up one time. The chain couples TRBV10-3 to TRBJ1-1; no clear D. The CDR3 is 13 residues long. The V gene's germline CDR1 is ENHRY and CDR2 SYGVKD. V lost 4 bases and J 7 bases, leaving 13 bases between the germline ends. The CDR3 reads CAISGDGVGEAFF. CDR3 nucleotides: TGTGCCATCAGTGGAGACGGGGTGGGTGAAGCTTTCTTT.

The chain combines TRBV27 with TRBJ2-1; 8 nucleotides line up with TRBD2. Losses at the gene ends were 7 bases for V and 7 bases for J; bases not matched to a gene: 12. In germline, CDR1 is MNHEY, CDR2 SMNVEV (reference sequence). CDR3 length: 15 residues. CDR3 protein: CASTWTSQGQNEQFF. The CDR3 region has the DNA TGTGCCAGCACCTGGACTAGCCAGGGCCAAAATGAGCAGTTCTTC.

The chain carries TRBV27 and TRBJ2-4; perhaps TRBD2 as D (5 bases). V was clipped by 3 bases and J by 10 bases, with 13 bases between them. Germline V CDR1 and CDR2: MNHEY, SMNVEV (reference sequence). This CDR3 has 13 amino acids. Here the CDR3 DNA reads TGTGCCAGCAGTTTGGCTGGGCCGGGAATTCAGTACTTC. Protein product: CASSLAGPGIQYF.

The gene calls are TRBV6-5 and TRBJ2-1; 10 positions match TRBD2. Per germline, CDR1 MNHEY and CDR2 SVGAGI. The CDR3 totals 14 residues. The junction had 11 bases not matched to a gene; V was cut back by 11 bases and J by 7 bases. CDR3 loop: CAAKAGGLENEQFF. The CDR3 nucleotides read TGTGCCGCCAAAGCGGGAGGGCTTGAAAATGAGCAGTTCTTC.

This chain joins TRBV6-1 and TRBJ2-5, with 9 bases matching TRBD1. The V gene's germline CDR1 is MNHNS and CDR2 SASEGT. J was trimmed by 5 bases and V by 2 bases; bases with no gene match: 15. The CDR3 extends over 18 amino acids. DNA of the CDR3: TGTGCCAGCAGTGAAAGGGACAGGGCGGGTTGGGATAGGGAGACCCAGTACTTC. Translation gives CASSERDRAGWDRETQYF.

This chain connects TRBV13 to TRBJ1-5, with D maybe TRBD1 (5 bases). The CDR3 sequence is 17 residues long. V gave up 0 bases and J gave up 2 bases, with 14 bases separating them. In germline, CDR1 is PRHDT, CDR2 FYEKMQ (reference sequence). This chain's CDR3 is CASSLGRERARNQPQHF. CDR3 in DNA: TGTGCCAGCAGCTTAGGCAGGGAACGGGCTCGCAATCAGCCCCAGCATTTT.